This TCR beta chain is drawn from a study of blood T cell repertoires in COVID-19. Some clones are missing from TCRdb's copy, which holds only in-frame ones; the method was immunoSEQ multiplex PCR. Among 85,000 to 100,000 clones listed, roughly 76% were seen once. This CDR3 contains 14 residues. From germline, CDR1 is GTSNPN and CDR2 SVGIG (reference sequence). V dropped 0 bases and J dropped 4; count of bases not matched to a gene: 2. Followed over time, Seattle patients had been enrolled while infection was active. The receptor was derived from an elderly man with COVID-19, enrolled during active disease. The chain joins TRBV30 to TRBJ2-3, with 9 bases fitting TRBD2. Sequencing was done on a sample of peripheral blood. The CDR3 DNA reads as TGTGCCTGGAGTGTAGGCGGGGGGGCAGATACGCAGTATTTT. Residues: CAWSVGGGADTQYF.